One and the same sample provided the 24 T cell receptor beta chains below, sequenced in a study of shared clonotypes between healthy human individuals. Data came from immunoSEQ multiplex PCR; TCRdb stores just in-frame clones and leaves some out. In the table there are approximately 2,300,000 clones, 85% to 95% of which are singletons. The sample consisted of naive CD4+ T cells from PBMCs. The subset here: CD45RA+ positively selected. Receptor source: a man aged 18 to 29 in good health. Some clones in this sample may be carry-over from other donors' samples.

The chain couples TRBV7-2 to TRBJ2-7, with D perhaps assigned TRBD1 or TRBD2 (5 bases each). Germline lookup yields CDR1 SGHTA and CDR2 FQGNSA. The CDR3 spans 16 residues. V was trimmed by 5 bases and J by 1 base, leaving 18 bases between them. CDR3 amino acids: CASSPSWGSTSYEQYF. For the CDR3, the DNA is TGTGCCAGCAGCCCAAGTTGGGGGAGTACATCCTACGAGCAGTACTTC.

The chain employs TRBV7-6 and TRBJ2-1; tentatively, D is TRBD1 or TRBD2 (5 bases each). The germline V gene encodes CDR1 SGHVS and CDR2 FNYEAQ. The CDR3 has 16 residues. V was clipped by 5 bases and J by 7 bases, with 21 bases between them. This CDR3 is CASSPAWGIGKNEQFF. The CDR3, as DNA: TGTGCCAGCAGCCCAGCATGGGGGATTGGGAAGAATGAGCAGTTCTTC.

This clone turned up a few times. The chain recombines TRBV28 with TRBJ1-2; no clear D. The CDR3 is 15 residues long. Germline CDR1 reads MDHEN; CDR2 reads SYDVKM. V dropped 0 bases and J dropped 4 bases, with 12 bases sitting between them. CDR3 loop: CASSLWARAGYGYTF. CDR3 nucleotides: TGTGCCAGCAGTTTATGGGCGCGGGCGGGCTATGGCTACACCTTC.

CDR3 coding DNA: TGCGCCAGCAGCCCGGGGATAACCCTGTACAATGAGCAGTTCTTC. Translating it yields CASSPGITLYNEQFF. The rearrangement links TRBV5-1 to TRBJ2-1; TRBD2 is a possible D gene (5 bases). The CDR3 is made up of 15 amino acids. Germline V lookup: CDR1 SGHRS, CDR2 YFSETQ. Trimming shortened V by 4 bases and J by 4 bases, and 15 bases separated the two germline ends.

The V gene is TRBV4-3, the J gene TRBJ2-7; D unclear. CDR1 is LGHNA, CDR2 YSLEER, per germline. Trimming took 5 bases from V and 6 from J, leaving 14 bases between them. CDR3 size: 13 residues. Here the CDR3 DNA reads TGCGCCAGCAGCTTTGTGATAAGGAGCGAGCAGTACTTC. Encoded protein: CASSFVIRSEQYF.

The CDR3: CASTGGLAGVDEQFF. The CDR3 nucleotides are TGTGCCAGTACCGGGGGACTAGCGGGAGTTGATGAGCAGTTCTTC. The gene calls are TRBV19 and TRBJ2-1; 14 nucleotides agree with TRBD2. The CDR3 is made up of 15 amino acids. V was pared by 7 bases and J by 8 bases, with 7 bases of the junction left unmatched. The germline V gene encodes CDR1 LNHDA and CDR2 SQIVND (reference sequence). The full variable domain, its missing parts supplied by reference TRBV19 and TRBJ2-1, is DGGITQSPKYLFRKEGQNVTLSCEQNLNHDAMYWYRQDPGQGLRLIYYSQIVNDFQKGDIAEGYSVSREKKESFPLTVTSAQKNPTAFYLCASTGGLAGVDEQFFGPGTRLTVL.

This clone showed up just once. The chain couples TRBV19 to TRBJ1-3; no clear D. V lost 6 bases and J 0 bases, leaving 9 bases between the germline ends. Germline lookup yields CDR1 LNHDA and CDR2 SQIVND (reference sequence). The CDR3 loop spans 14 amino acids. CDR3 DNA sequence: TGTGCCAGTAGCTTCAGGAGCTCTGGAAACACCATATATTTT. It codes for CASSFRSSGNTIYF.

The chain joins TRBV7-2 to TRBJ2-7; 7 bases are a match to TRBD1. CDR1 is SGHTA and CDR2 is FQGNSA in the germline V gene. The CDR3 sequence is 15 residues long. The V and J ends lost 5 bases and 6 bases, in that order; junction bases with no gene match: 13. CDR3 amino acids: CASSRLEDRWTEQYF. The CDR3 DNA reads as TGTGCCAGCAGCCGCCTGGAGGACAGGTGGACCGAGCAGTACTTC.

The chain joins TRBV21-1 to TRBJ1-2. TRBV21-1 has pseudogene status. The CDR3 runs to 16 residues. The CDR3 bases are TGTGCCAGCAGCAAAAGACGGATGGGGAGGAACTATGGCTACACCTTC. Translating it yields CASSKRRMGRNYGYTF.

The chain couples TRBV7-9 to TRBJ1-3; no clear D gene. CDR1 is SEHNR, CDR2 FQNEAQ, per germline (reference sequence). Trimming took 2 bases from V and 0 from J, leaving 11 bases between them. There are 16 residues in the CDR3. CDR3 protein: CASSLQPPSSGNTIYF. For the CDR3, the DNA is TGTGCCAGCAGCTTACAGCCACCGAGCTCTGGAAACACCATATATTTT.

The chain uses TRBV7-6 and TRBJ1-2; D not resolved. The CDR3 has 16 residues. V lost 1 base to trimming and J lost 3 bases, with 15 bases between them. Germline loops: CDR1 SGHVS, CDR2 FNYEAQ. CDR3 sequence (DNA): TGTGCCAGCAGCTTAGGGGGTCGGAGGGTTGACTATGGCTACACCTTC. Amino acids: CASSLGGRRVDYGYTF.

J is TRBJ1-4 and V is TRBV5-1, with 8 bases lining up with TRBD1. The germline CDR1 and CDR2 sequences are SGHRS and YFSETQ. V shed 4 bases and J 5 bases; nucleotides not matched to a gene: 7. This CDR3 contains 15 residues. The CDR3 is CASSTTGGPNEKLFF. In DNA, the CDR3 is TGCGCCAGCAGCACAACAGGGGGGCCGAATGAAAAACTGTTTTTT.

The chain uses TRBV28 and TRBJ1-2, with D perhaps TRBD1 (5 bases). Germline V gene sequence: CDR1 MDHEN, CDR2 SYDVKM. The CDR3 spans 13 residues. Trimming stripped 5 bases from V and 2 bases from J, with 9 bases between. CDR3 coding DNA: TGTGCCAGCAGTGGGGCAGGGAACTATGGCTACACCTTC. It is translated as CASSGAGNYGYTF.

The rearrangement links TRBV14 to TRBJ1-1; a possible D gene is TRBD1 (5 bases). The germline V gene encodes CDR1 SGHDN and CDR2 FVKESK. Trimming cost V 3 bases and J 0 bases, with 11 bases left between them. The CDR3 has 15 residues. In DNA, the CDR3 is TGTGCCAGCAGCCATAGAACAGGCATGAACACTGAAGCTTTCTTT. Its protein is CASSHRTGMNTEAFF.

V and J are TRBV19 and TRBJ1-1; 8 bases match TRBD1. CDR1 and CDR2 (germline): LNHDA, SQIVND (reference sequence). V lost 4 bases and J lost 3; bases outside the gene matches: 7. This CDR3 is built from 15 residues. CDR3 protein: CASSTDTGGHTEAFF. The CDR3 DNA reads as TGTGCCAGTAGTACCGATACAGGGGGGCACACTGAAGCTTTCTTT.

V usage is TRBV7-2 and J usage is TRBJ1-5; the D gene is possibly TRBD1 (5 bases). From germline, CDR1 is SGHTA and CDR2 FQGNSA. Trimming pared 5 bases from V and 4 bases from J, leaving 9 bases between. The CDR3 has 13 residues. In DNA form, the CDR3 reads TGTGCCAGCAGCGGGCAGGGAAATCAGCCCCAGCATTTT. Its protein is CASSGQGNQPQHF. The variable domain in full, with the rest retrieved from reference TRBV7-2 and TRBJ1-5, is GAGVSQSPSNKVTEKGKDVELRCDPISGHTALYWYRQSLGQGLEFLIYFQGNSAPDKSGLPSDRFSAERTGGSVSTLTIQRTQQEDSAVYLCASSGQGNQPQHFGDGTRLSIL.

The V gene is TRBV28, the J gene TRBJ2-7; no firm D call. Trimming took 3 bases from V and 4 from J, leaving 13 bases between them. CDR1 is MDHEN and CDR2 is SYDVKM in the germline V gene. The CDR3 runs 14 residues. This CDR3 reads CASSLTSQVYEQYF. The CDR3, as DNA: TGTGCCAGCAGTTTGACAAGCCAGGTATACGAGCAGTACTTC.

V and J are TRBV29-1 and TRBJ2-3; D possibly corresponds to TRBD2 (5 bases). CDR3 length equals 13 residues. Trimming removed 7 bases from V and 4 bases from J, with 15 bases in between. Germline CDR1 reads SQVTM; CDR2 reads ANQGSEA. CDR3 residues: CSASGLLPDTQYF. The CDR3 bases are TGCAGCGCAAGTGGACTGTTACCAGATACGCAGTATTTT.

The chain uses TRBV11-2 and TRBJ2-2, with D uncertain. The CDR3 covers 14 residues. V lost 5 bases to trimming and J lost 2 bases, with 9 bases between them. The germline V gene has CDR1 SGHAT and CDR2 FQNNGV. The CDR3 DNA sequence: TGTGCCAGCAGCCTGCCCGCAAACACCGGGGAGCTGTTTTTT. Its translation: CASSLPANTGELFF.

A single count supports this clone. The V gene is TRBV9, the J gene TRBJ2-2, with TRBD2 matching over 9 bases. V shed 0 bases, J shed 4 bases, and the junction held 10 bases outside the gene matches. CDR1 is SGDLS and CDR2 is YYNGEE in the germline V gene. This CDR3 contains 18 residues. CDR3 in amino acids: CASSVGGSGRVSTGELFF. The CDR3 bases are TGTGCCAGCAGCGTAGGCGGTAGCGGGAGAGTGAGCACCGGGGAGCTGTTTTTT. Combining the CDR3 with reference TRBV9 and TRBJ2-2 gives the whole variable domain DSGVTQTPKHLITATGQRVTLRCSPRSGDLSVYWYQQSLDQGLQFLIQYYNGEERAKGNILERFSAQQFPDLHSELNLSSLELGDSALYFCASSVGGSGRVSTGELFFGEGSRLTVL.

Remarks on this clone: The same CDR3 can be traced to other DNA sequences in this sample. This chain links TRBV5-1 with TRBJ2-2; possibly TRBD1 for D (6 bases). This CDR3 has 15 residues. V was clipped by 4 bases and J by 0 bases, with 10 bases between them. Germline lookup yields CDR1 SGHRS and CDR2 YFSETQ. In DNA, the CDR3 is TGCGCCAGCAGCATTAGACAGGCGAACACCGGGGAGCTGTTTTTT. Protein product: CASSIRQANTGELFF.

CDR3 in amino acids: CSAARGRQGANTGELFF. CDR3 nucleotides: TGCAGCGCCGCTCGCGGTCGGCAGGGGGCTAACACCGGGGAGCTGTTTTTT. V is TRBV29-1 and J is TRBJ2-2; the match to TRBD1 covers 8 bases. Unmatched junction bases numbered 15, after V lost 7 bases and J lost 2 bases. Germline lookup yields CDR1 SQVTM and CDR2 ANQGSEA. The CDR3 runs to 17 residues.

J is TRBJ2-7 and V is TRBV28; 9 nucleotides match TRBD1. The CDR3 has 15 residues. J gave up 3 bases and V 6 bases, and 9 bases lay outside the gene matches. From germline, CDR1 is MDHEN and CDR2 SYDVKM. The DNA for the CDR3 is TGTGCCAGCAGACAGCAGACAGGGGGGGGCTACGAGCAGTACTTC. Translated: CASRQQTGGGYEQYF.

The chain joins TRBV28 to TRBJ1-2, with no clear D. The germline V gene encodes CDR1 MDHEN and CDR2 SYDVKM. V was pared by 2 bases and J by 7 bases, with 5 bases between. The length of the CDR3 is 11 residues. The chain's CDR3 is CASSLKTGYTF. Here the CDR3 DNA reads TGTGCCAGCAGTTTAAAGACTGGCTACACCTTC.